The next 7 T cell receptor beta chains were all read from a single sample in a study of Graves' ophthalmopathy and Graves' hyperthyroidism. RNA transcripts were the template, and TCR beta CDR3 regions were amplified from them. HTBI primers were used in a first-round RT-PCR, which preceded a second-round multiplex PCR. TCRdb reprocessed the multiplex PCR reads with MiXCR, giving one entry per CDR3 protein. The sample holds some 750,000 distinct CDR3 sequences, 35% to 50% seen once. Sequenced: peripheral blood. The receptors were sampled from an adult man with Graves' ophthalmopathy.

The V and J genes are TRBV2 and TRBJ2-5; 9 nucleotides match TRBD1. The V segment lost 4 bases and the J segment 5 bases; nucleotides outside the gene matches: 8. Looked up from germline, CDR1 is SNHLY and CDR2 is FYNNEI. The CDR3 contains 15 residues. CDR3: CASSVGQGQWETQYF. CDR3 nucleotides: TGTGCCAGCAGTGTCGGACAGGGGCAGTGGGAGACCCAGTACTTC.

The rearrangement links TRBV7-9 to TRBJ2-7; 10 nucleotides line up with TRBD2. The CDR3 has 15 residues. Germline values: CDR1 SEHNR, CDR2 FQNEAQ (reference sequence). Trimming removed 1 base from V and 6 bases from J; junction bases left unmatched: 6. CDR3 in DNA: TGTGCCAGCAGCTTAGTAGCTAGCGGGAGAGGCGAGCAGTACTTC. Its protein product is CASSLVASGRGEQYF.

A remark on this clonotype: A much larger clonotype is one base distant, so this may be a read error. The rearrangement uses TRBV2 and TRBJ1-1; D gene ambiguous. The CDR3 loop spans 14 amino acids. Germline V gene sequence: CDR1 SNHLY, CDR2 FYNNEI. DNA of the CDR3: TGTGCCAGCAGTGATGGAGGAGCGAACACTGAAGCTCTCTTT. It encodes CASSDGGANTEALF.

This chain joins TRBV12-3 or TRBV12-4 and TRBJ2-7; 7 bases agree with TRBD1. Unmatched junction bases numbered 10, after V lost 4 bases and J lost 7 bases. The CDR3 loop spans 14 amino acids. DNA for the CDR3: TGTGCCAGCAGTTGGGACAGAGGATCGGGGGAGCAGTACTTC. Protein: CASSWDRGSGEQYF.

The chain combines TRBV25-1 with TRBJ1-6; 11 bases are shared with TRBD1. V shed 5 bases and J 9 bases; nucleotides not matched to a gene: 6. Germline CDR1 reads MGHDK; CDR2 reads SYGVNS. The length of the CDR3 is 15 residues. CDR3 in DNA: TGTGCCAGCAGTAGCGGACAGGGGGCAAGTTCACCCCTCCACTTT. Protein: CASSSGQGASSPLHF.

DNA for the CDR3: TGTGCCAGCAGCGGGGTAGGGGACCATAATTCACCCCTCCACTTT. Protein sequence: CASSGVGDHNSPLHF. V is TRBV9 and J is TRBJ1-6; D perhaps matches TRBD1 (5 bases). V lost 3 bases to trimming and J lost 5 bases, with 12 bases between them. The germline gives CDR1 SGDLS, CDR2 YYNGEE. This CDR3 region has 15 residues.

The table lists this clonotype with many counts. V gene TRBV15 combines with J gene TRBJ2-2; 8 bases map to TRBD1. This CDR3 is built from 18 residues. Per the germline V gene, CDR1 is LNHNV and CDR2 is YYDKDF (reference sequence). Unmatched junction bases numbered 11, after V lost 4 bases and J lost 1 base. Here the CDR3 DNA reads TGTGCCACCAGCACCCTAAGACAGGGGCCCCTGAACACCGGGGAGCTGTTTTTT. Residues: CATSTLRQGPLNTGELFF.